This T cell receptor beta chain appears in the sequencing data of a study of cytomegalovirus exposure and HLA in healthy donors. Study-wide results and limits: Reportedly, cytomegalovirus status was diagnosed with high sensitivity and specificity. Analyses of presence and absence presupposed an approximately uniform sequencing depth across donors.

A multiplex PCR was run with 60 Vbeta primers and 13 Jbeta primers. Data came from immunoSEQ multiplex PCR; TCRdb stores just in-frame clones and leaves some out. The sample records some 150,000 clones, 82% being singletons. Germline CDR1 and CDR2: ENHRY and SYGVKD. The CDR3 loop spans 15 amino acids. V was pared by 2 bases and J by 2 bases, with 4 bases of the junction left unmatched. Regarding this clone: The antigen is not known.

The TCR originated in a woman aged 45-65 years in good health and CMV-seropositive. This chain joins TRBV10-3 and TRBJ2-3, with 7 positions matching TRBD2. Sequences were obtained from PBMCs. CDR3 nucleotide sequence: TGTGCCATCAGTGAGCGGGGGGACCTCACAGATACGCAGTATTTT. Protein product: CAISERGDLTDTQYF.